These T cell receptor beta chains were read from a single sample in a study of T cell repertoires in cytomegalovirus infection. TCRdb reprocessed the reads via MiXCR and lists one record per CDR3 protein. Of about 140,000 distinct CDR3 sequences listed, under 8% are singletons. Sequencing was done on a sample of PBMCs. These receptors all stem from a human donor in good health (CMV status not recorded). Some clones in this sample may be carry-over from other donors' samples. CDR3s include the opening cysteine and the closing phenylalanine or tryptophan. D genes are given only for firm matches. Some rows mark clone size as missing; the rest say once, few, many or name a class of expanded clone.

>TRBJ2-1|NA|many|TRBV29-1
CSVPVRVDEQFF
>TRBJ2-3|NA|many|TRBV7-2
CASSPFVSTDTQYF
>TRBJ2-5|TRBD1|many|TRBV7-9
CASSLGGQNQETQYF
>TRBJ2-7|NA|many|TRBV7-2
CASSLGAGSYEQYF
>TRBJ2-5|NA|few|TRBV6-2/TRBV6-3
CASSYPGKAQQETQYF
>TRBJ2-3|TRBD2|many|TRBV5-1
CASSLGVAGGEDTQYF
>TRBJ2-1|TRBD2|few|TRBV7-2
CASSPSSGGAEEQFF
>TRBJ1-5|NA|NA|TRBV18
CASSPSGGQPQHF
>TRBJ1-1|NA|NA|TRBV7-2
CANSLAPRGEAFF
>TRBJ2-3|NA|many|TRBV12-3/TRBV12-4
CASRRVGLLKDTQYF
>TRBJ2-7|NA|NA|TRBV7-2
CASSFRPGTFNEQYF
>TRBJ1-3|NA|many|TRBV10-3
CAISDDRNSGNTIYF
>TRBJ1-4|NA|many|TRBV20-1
CSAIWTGGHEKLFF
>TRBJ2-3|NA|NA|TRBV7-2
CASSLIVGGTDTQYF
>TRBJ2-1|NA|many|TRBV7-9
CASSPLREQFF
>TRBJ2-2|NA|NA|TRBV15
CATSRDLRGAAGELFF
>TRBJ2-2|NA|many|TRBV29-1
CSGTIENTGELFF
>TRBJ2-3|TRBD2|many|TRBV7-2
CASSPRLAGGTDTQYF
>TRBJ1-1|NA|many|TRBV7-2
CASTKSPNTEAFF
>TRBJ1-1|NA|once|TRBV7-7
CASSRLGDTEAFF
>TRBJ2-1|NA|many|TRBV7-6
CASSLALQYNEQFF
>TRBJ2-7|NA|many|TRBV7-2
CASSLGQVSYEQYF
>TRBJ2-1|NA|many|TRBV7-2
CASSLDSSSYNEQFF